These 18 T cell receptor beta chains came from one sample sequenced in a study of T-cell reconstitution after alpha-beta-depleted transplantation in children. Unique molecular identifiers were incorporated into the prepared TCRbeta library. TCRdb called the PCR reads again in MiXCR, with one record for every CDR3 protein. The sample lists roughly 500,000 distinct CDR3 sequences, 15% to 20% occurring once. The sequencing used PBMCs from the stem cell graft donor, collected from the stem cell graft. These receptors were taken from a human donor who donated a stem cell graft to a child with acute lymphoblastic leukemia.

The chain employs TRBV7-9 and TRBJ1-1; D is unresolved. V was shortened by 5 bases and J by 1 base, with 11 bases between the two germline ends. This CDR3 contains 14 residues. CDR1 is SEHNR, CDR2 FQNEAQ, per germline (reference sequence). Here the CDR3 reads CASSPLAGNTEAFF. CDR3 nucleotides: TGTGCCAGCAGCCCCCTGGCGGGGAACACTGAAGCTTTCTTT.

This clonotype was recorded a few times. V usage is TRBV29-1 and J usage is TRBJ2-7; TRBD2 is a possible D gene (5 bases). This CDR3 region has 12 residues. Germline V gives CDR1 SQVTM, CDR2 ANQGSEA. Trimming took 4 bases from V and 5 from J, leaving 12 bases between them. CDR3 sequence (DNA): TGCAGCGTTGGAACTACCGGGAACGAGCAGTACTTC. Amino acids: CSVGTTGNEQYF.

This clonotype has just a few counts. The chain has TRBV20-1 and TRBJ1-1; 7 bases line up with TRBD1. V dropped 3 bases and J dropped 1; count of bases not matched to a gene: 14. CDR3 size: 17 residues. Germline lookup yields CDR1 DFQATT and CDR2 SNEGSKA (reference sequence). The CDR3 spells CSARDLSPTGPNTEAFF. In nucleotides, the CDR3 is TGCAGTGCTAGGGATCTCTCCCCGACAGGGCCGAACACTGAAGCTTTCTTT.

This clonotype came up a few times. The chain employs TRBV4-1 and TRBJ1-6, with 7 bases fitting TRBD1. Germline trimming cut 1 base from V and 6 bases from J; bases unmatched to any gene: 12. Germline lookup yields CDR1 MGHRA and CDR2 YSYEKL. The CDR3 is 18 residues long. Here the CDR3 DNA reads TGCGCCAGCAGCCAAGTCATATGGGTCAGGGGGGTTAATTCACCCCTCCACTTT. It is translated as CASSQVIWVRGVNSPLHF.

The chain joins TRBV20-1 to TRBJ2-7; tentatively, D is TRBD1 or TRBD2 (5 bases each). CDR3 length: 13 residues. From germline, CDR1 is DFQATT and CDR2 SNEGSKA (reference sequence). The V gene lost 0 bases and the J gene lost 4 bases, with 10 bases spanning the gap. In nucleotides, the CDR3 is TGCAGTGCTAGAGACCCCGAGGGGTACGAGCAGTACTTC. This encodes CSARDPEGYEQYF.

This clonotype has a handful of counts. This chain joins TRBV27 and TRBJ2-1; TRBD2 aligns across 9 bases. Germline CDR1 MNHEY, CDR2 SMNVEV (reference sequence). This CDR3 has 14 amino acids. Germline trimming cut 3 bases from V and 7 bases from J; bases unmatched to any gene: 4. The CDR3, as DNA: TGTGCCAGCAGTTTGACTAGCGGAGCTAATGAGCAGTTCTTC. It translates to CASSLTSGANEQFF.

Here the CDR3 DNA reads TGTGCCAGCAGTGCTGAGACGGCAAACGCCCAGTACTTC. The encoded protein is CASSAETANAQYF. The chain is built from TRBV2 and TRBJ2-5; D is unclear. This CDR3 has 13 amino acids. Germline V gives CDR1 SNHLY, CDR2 FYNNEI. V lost 4 bases and J lost 9, with 15 bases in between.

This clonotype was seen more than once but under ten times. The CDR3 loop is CASRRLAGGYNEQFF. In DNA, the CDR3 is TGTGCCAGCAGGAGGCTAGCGGGGGGCTACAATGAGCAGTTCTTC. This chain uses TRBV12-3 or TRBV12-4 with TRBJ2-1; TRBD2 matches at 11 bases. V lost 6 bases, J lost 3 bases, and 4 bases stayed unmatched. The CDR3 is made up of 15 amino acids.

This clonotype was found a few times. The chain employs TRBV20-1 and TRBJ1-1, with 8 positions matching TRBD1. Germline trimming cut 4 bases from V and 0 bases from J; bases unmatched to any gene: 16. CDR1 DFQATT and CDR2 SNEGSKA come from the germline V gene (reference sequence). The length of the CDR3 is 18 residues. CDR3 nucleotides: TGCAGTGCTACGACCTTGGGGACAGGCGTTTACATGAACACTGAAGCTTTCTTT. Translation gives CSATTLGTGVYMNTEAFF.

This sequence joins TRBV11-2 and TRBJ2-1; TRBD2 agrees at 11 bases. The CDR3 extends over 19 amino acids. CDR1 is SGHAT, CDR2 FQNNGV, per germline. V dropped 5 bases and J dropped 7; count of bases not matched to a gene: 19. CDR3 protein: CASSPRGRETSGTVNEQFF. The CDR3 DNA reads TGTGCCAGCAGCCCACGTGGGAGGGAGACTAGCGGGACAGTAAATGAGCAGTTCTTC.

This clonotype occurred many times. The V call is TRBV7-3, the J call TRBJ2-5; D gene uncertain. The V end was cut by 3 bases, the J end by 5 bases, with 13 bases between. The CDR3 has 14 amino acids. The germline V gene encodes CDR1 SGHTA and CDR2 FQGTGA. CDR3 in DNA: TGTGCCAGCAGCTTCTCGACCGGTGGGGAGACCCAGTACTTC. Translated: CASSFSTGGETQYF.

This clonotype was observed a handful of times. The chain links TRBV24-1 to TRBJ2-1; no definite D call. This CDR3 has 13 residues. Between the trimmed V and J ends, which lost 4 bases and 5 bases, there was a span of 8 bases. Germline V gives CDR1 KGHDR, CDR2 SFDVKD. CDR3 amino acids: CATSDPPDNEQFF. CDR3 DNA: TGTGCCACCAGTGACCCGCCGGACAATGAGCAGTTCTTC.

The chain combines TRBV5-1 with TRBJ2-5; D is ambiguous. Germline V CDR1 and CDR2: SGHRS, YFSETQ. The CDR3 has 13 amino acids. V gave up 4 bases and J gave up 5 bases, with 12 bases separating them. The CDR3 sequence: CASSTDNGETQYF. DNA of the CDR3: TGCGCCAGCAGCACTGACAACGGGGAGACCCAGTACTTC.

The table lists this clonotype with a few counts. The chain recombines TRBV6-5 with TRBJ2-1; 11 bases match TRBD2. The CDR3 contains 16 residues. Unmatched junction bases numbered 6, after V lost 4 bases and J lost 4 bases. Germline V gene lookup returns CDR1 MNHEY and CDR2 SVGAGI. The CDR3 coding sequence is TGTGCCAGCAGTTCCGTCGGGACTAGCGGTTACAATGAGCAGTTCTTC. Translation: CASSSVGTSGYNEQFF.

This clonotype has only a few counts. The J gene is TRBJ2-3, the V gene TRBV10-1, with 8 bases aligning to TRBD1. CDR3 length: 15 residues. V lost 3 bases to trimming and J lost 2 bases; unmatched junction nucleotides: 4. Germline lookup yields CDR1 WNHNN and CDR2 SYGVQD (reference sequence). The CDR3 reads CASSDPGQATDTQYF. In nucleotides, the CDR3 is TGCGCCAGCAGTGACCCGGGACAGGCCACAGATACGCAGTATTTT.

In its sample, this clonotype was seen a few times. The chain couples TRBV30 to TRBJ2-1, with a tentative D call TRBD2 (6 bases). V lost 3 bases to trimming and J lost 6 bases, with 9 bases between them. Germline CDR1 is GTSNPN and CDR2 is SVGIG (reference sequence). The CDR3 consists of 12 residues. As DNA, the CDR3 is TGTGCCTGGAGCCGGGGGTTCAATGAGCAGTTCTTC. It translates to CAWSRGFNEQFF.

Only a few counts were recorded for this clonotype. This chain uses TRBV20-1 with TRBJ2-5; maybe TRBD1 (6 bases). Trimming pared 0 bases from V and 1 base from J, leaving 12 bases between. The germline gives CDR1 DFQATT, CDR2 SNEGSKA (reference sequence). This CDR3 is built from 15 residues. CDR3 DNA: TGCAGTGCTAGAGAGACTAAGGGGGTCCAAGAGACCCAGTACTTC. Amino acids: CSARETKGVQETQYF.

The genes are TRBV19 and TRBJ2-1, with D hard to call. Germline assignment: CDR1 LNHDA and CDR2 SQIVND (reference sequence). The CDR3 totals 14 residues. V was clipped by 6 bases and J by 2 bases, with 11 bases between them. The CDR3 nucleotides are TGTGCCAGTAGAGACCTAGAAACCTACAATGAGCAGTTCTTC. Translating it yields CASRDLETYNEQFF.